The rows below give T cell receptor beta chains drawn from one sample of a study of CD8+CD57+ T cells in acquired aplastic anemia. TCRdb reprocessed the reads with MiXCR, giving one entry per CDR3 protein. This sample has some 200,000 distinct CDR3 sequences, with around 45% found just once. The sample taken for sequencing was sorted CD4+, CD8+, or CD8+CD57+ T cells (not recorded which) from PBMCs. The source is a human donor with aplastic anemia. Each CDR3 is given with its conserved first and last residue. D genes are given only for firm matches. The size field is filled for only some rows; it gives once, few, many or a size class.

cdr3_length d_call j_call clone_size v_call cdr3_nt cdr3_aa
12 NA TRBJ1-2 NA TRBV20-1 TGCAGTGCTAGAGTCTCAGGGCGTGGCTACACCTTC CSARVSGRGYTF
14 TRBD2 TRBJ2-7 NA TRBV10-3 TGTGCCATAGGGGTAGCGGGAGGGCCGTACGAGCAGTACTTC CAIGVAGGPYEQYF
13 NA TRBJ2-7 NA TRBV10-3 TGTGCCACCAAACTAGAATCGTTGGCCCTGATCGTCTTC CATKLESLALIVF
12 TRBD1 TRBJ2-1 NA TRBV5-5 TGTGCCAGCAGCTGGACAGGGGATGAGCAGTTCTTC CASSWTGDEQFF
14 TRBD1 TRBJ2-3 NA TRBV24-1 TGTGCCACCAGTGCTGTCACAGGGGCCGATACGCAGTATTTT CATSAVTGADTQYF
13 NA TRBJ1-6 few TRBV5-8 TGTGCCAGCAGCTTAACCGAGAATTCACCCCTCCACTTT CASSLTENSPLHF
14 TRBD2 TRBJ2-7 NA TRBV19 TGTGCCAGTAGTAGCGGGAGGGCATCCTACGAGCAGTACTTC CASSSGRASYEQYF
15 TRBD2 TRBJ2-1 NA TRBV5-1 TGCGCCAGCAGCTTAGCTGGAGCGGGAGAATATGAGCAGCTCTTC CASSLAGAGEYEQLF
15 TRBD2 TRBJ2-1 many TRBV6-1 TGTGCCGGAGGACTAGCGGGAGGGCCAGGAGATGAGCAGTTCTTC CAGGLAGGPGDEQFF
14 NA TRBJ2-1 many TRBV4-3 TGCGCCAGCAGCCACCTGGTGCCTTTCAATGAGCAGTTCTTC CASSHLVPFNEQFF
14 NA TRBJ1-2 NA TRBV15 TGTGCCACCAGCAGAGATCCAGGAACAGACGGCTACACCTTC CATSRDPGTDGYTF